This T cell receptor (beta chain) was sequenced for a study of PD-1 blockade in classical Hodgkin lymphoma. Study findings and constraints: A significant rise in TCR diversity was seen by C4D1 for CD4+ cells but not for CD8+ cells.

In every patient, relapse followed autologous stem cell transplantation, while exposure to brentuximab vedotin differed. V lost 8 bases and J lost 7; bases outside the gene matches: 3. The germline CDR1 and CDR2 sequences are MNHEY and SVGAGI. The CDR3 runs 13 residues. Assay used: immunoSEQ multiplex PCR; TCRdb lists only in-frame clones, some missing. Counted here are about 100,000 clones, roughly 87% occurring once; the ten biggest clones make up 15% to 20%. Worth noting for this clone: Its specificity is not known.

The receptor was isolated from a human donor with classical Hodgkin lymphoma. The V call is TRBV6-5, the J call TRBJ1-6, with 9 bases fitting TRBD1. The material sequenced was peripheral blood mononuclear cells (PBMCs), taken before the second cycle of nivolumab. The CDR3, as DNA: TGTGCCAGCCGTGGACAGGGGAATTCACCCCTCCACTTT. It yields the protein CASRGQGNSPLHF.